This TCR beta chain is drawn from a study of monozygotic twins with inflammatory bowel disease. Study-wide findings and caveats: Clonotype sharing was lower in IBD patients than healthy twins, most markedly with disease activity.

Concerning this clonotype: No antigen is known for it.

For each CDR3 protein, TCRdb gives one entry from its re-call of the 5' RACE reads, without DNA. This sample's clone table lists 150,000 or so distinct CDR3 sequences. CDR1 and CDR2 (germline): DFQATT, SNEGSKA (reference sequence). CDR3 size: 15 residues. From whole blood, total RNA was isolated without any sorting of T cells. The sample taken for sequencing was blood. The V gene is TRBV20-1, the J gene TRBJ2-7; as DNA is missing, the TRBD2 call by TCRdb cannot be tested. The receptor's source is a human donor with ulcerative colitis or Crohn's disease, or a healthy co-twin of an affected twin (not recorded which). The CDR3 protein is CSARPPVLGVGEQYF.